These 3 T cell receptor beta chains came from one sample sequenced in a study of T-cell memory formation after mild COVID-19. Via MiXCR, TCRdb re-called the 5' RACE reads, giving one row per CDR3 protein. The data show roughly 370,000 distinct CDR3 sequences, with more than 15% seen just once and around a fifth held by the top ten. Source material: PBMCs or a T cell subset sorted from them (not recorded which). The receptors originated from a man aged 18 to 30 who had mild COVID-19 (a few samples of this study predate the infection). Cell type and time point are not known.

This clonotype was detected ten times or more. This rearrangement joins TRBV7-2 to TRBJ2-5; maybe TRBD2 (5 bases). V lost 2 bases and J lost 1, with 17 bases in between. This CDR3 comprises 17 residues. Germline lookup yields CDR1 SGHTA and CDR2 FQGNSA. The CDR3 loop reads CASSLSAPAAIQETQYF. For the CDR3, the DNA is TGTGCCAGCAGCTTAAGCGCACCAGCGGCGATCCAAGAGACCCAGTACTTC. Filled out from reference TRBV7-2 and TRBJ2-5, the complete variable domain reads GAGVSQSPSNKVTEKGKDVELRCDPISGHTALYWYRQSLGQGLEFLIYFQGNSAPDKSGLPSDRFSAERTGGSVSTLTIQRTQQEDSAVYLCASSLSAPAAIQETQYFGPGTRLLVL.

The V call is TRBV5-1, the J call TRBJ2-2; 10 bases align to TRBD1. This CDR3 is built from 15 residues. Germline-derived CDR1 and CDR2 are SGHRS and YFSETQ. After removal of 5 bases from V and 1 base from J, the junction contained 2 bases not matched to a gene. Here the CDR3 reads CASRTGGLNTGELFF. CDR3 nucleotide sequence: TGCGCCAGCAGGACAGGGGGCTTGAACACCGGGGAGCTGTTTTTT.

There are a few counts of this clonotype. V gene TRBV28 combines with J gene TRBJ2-7; 11 bases fit TRBD1. With V trimmed by 4 bases and J by 3 bases, 11 bases remained unmatched. Germline V gives CDR1 MDHEN, CDR2 SYDVKM. The CDR3 spans 17 residues. CDR3 sequence (DNA): TGTGCCAGCAGTTCCTCGGACAGGGGGCGCGAATACTACGAGCAGTACGTC. This gives the protein CASSSSDRGREYYEQYV.